The present T cell receptor (beta chain) was sequenced within a study of Ad26.COV2.S vaccination and SARS-CoV-2 variants. Overall study findings and caveats: People given the vaccine had a wider spike-specific TCR breadth than placebo recipients did. Total T cell responses were possibly underestimated by TCR breadth and depth analyses.

Germline V gives CDR1 LNHNV, CDR2 YYDKDF (reference sequence). This CDR3 spans 17 amino acids. Deletions cut 2 bases from V and 1 base from J, with 15 bases between. The protocol was immunoSEQ multiplex PCR, while the TCRdb copy is restricted to in-frame clones and leaves out a portion. The sample includes some 480,000 clones, around 88% of them seen just once. Treatment denoted: approximately 18 received Ad26.COV2.S at low or high dose, single or two shots; five or six received placebo; per-sample allocation not given. Day 63 following the first vaccine or placebo injection was when the samples were taken. Vaccination used an Ad26 vector expressing Wuhan-strain SARS-CoV-2 spike. As for this clone: Its target is not known.

The J gene is TRBJ2-1, the V gene TRBV15; D is possibly TRBD2 (5 bases). The receptor was derived from a person between 18 and 59 years old who received the Ad26.COV2.S COVID-19 vaccine or a placebo. This specimen consisted of peripheral blood, obtained in a trial of Ad26.COV2.S vaccine versus placebo. CDR3 amino acids: CATSRHSVMLSYNEQFF. The CDR3 nucleotides read TGTGCCACCAGCAGACATAGCGTCATGCTATCCTACAATGAGCAGTTCTTC.